A selection of T cell receptor beta chains follows, all from one sample in a study of blood T cell repertoires in COVID-19. This table comes from immunoSEQ multiplex PCR, and its TCRdb copy is limited to in-frame clones, with some not included. This sample carries hundreds of thousands of clones, under 95% of them seen once, and the ten largest clones take 2.5% to 4%. The sample consisted of peripheral blood. These receptors were collected from a woman aged 18-35 years who had recovered from COVID-19. The CDR3 runs from the conserved cysteine through the conserved F or W. Clone size is not always given. Where it is, it says once, few, many or a class for expanded clones.

>TRBV3-1/TRBV3-2|.
CASSPPGGTNTEAFF
>TRBV28|.
CASSLFRGNQPQHF
>TRBV18|.
CASSPSARRETQYF
>TRBV29-1|once
CSVVGGDTGELFF
>TRBV11-2|.
CASSLRLETQYF
>TRBV5-1|.
CASSLLIDTGELFF
>TRBV6-2/TRBV6-3|.
CASSRGGDTGELFF
>TRBV11-3|.
CASSPGTGLYNSPLHF
>TRBV27|.
CASSFMDRGFSPLHF
>TRBV9|.
CASSAQFGRATNYGYTF
>TRBV11-2|.
CASSPQLSPLHF
>TRBV4-3|.
CASSQDRLAGWNTGELFF
>TRBV30|.
CAWSARQVFYGYTF
>TRBV7-8|.
CASSLRGNGGKGTEAFF
>TRBV7-7|.
CASSLSSLSPPFF
>TRBV10-1|once
CASSESGLVEQFF
>TRBV5-4|.
CASSYPGTADGYTF
>TRBV2|.
CASLRDRVNNEKLFF
>TRBV24-1|.
CATSDFGVNQPQHF
>TRBV19|.
CASSSRTGQVETQYF
>TRBV18|once
CASSPGSGGNQPQHF
>TRBV3-1/TRBV3-2|.
CASSLLAGGQETQYF
>TRBV27|once
CASSSLGSHTEAFF
>TRBV6-6|.
CASSPDEGGSSGNTIYF
>TRBV18|.
CASSPRSTGELFF
>TRBV5-4|.
CASSLELAGYNEQFF
>TRBV5-4|.
CATIGTSGYNEQFF
>TRBV10-3|.
CAISLLAGAYNEQFF
>TRBV6-2/TRBV6-3|.
CASSYSSQAVTGELFF
>TRBV29-1|few
CSAGGSGETQYF
>TRBV5-1|.
CASSYLTGPEQFF
>TRBV7-8|once
CASSSIWDTSGRGETQYF